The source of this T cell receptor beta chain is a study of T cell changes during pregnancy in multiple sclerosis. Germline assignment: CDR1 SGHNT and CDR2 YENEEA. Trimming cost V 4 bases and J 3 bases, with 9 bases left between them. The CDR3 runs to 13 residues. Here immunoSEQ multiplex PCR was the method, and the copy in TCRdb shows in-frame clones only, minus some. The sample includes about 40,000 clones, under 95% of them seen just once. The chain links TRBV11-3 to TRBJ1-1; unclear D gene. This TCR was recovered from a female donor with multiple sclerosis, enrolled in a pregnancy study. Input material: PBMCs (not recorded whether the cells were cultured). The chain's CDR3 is CASSSGWDTEAFF. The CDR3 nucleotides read TGTGCCAGCAGCTCGGGATGGGACACTGAAGCTTTCTTT.